This T cell receptor beta chain came from a study of T cell repertoires in cytomegalovirus infection. Turning to the study itself: The authors used CMV epitopes that were HLA-C-restricted (recently identified) and HLA-B-restricted (well studied). CMV infection and matching HLA type were both indicated by public TCR beta signatures.

Points on this clonotype: Its antigen is unknown.

Study-wide points: Dominating the ex vivo response were HLA-C-restricted CMV-specific TCR beta clonotypes. Frequencies of public TCR beta families were cumulated, and this identified carriers of CMV plus the relevant HLA.

The germline gives CDR1 SGHAT, CDR2 FQNNGV. With 3 bases removed from V and 0 bases from J, the gap between germline ends came to 11 bases. CDR3 length equals 16 residues. TCRdb passed the reads through MiXCR, listing each CDR3 protein once. The sample shows some 220,000 distinct CDR3 sequences, roughly 34% of them seen only once. The sample consisted of CD8+ T cells from cultured PBMCs, taken from culture after CMV antigen stimulation. This clonotype was obtained from a human donor in good health (CMV status not recorded). Some clones in this sample may be carry-over from other donors' samples. The genes are TRBV11-2 and TRBJ2-2; either TRBD1 or TRBD2 may fit D (5 bases each). The CDR3 here is CASSLGVDSNTGELFF. The CDR3 coding sequence is TGTGCCAGCAGCTTGGGGGTCGATTCGAACACCGGGGAGCTGTTTTTT.